This T cell receptor (beta chain) came from a study of cytomegalovirus exposure and HLA in healthy donors. About the research overall: Earlier, 150 million to 200 million T cells were analyzed, and fewer than 120 million unique TCR beta sequences were found among them.

The PCR was carried out with 60 Vbeta primers and 13 Jbeta primers. Produced via immunoSEQ multiplex PCR; TCRdb's table is partial and in-frame only. This table holds approximately 120,000 clones, around 74% found once. The CDR3 sequence is 11 residues long. Germline V lookup: CDR1 SGDLS, CDR2 YYNGEE. Between the trimmed V and J ends, which lost 4 bases and 5 bases, there was a span of 6 bases. This clonotype was sampled from a man aged 25 to 45 in good health and CMV-seronegative. The rearrangement links TRBV9 to TRBJ2-5, with no clear D. Input material: PBMCs. CDR3 nucleotides: TGTGCCAGCAGCTCGGGTGAGACCCAGTACTTC. Protein sequence: CASSSGETQYF.